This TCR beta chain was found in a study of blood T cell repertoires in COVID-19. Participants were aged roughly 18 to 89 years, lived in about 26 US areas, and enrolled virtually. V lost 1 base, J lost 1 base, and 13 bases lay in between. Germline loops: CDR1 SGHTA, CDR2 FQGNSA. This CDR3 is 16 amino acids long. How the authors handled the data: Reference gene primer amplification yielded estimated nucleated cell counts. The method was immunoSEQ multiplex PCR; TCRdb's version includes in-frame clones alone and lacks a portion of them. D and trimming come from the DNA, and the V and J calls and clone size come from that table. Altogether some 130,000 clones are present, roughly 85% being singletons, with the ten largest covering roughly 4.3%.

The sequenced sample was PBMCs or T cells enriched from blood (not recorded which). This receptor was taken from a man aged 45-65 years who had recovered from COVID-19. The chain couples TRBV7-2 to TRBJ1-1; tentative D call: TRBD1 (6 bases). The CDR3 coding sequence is TGTGCCAGCAGCTTAGATGCGTACAGGGCGAACACTGAAGCTTTCTTT. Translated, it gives CASSLDAYRANTEAFF.